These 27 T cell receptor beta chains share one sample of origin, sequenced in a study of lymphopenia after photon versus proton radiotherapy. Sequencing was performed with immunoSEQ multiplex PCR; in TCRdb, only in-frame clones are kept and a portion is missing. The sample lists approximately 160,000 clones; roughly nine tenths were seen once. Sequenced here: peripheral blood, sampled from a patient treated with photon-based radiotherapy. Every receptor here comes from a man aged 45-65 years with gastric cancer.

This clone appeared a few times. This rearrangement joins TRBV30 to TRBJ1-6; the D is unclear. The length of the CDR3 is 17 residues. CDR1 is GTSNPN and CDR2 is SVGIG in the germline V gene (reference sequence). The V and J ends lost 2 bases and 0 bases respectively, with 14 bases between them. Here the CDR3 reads CAWSPGRMSSYNSPLHF. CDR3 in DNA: TGTGCCTGGAGTCCAGGACGGATGAGCTCCTATAATTCACCCCTCCACTTT.

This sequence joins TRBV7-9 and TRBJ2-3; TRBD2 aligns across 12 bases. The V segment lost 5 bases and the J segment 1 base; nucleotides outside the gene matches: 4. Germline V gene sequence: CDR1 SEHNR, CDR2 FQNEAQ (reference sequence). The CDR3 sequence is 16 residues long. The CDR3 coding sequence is TGTGCCAGCAGCACCAGACTAGCGGGAGGCACAGATACGCAGTATTTT. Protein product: CASSTRLAGGTDTQYF.

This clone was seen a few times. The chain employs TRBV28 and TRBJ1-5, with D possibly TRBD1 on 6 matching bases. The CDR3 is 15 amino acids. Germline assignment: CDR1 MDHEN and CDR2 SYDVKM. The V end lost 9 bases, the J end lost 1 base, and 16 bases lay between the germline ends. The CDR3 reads CASFIRGASNQPQHF. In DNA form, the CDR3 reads TGTGCCAGTTTCATCCGGGGGGCAAGCAATCAGCCCCAGCATTTT.

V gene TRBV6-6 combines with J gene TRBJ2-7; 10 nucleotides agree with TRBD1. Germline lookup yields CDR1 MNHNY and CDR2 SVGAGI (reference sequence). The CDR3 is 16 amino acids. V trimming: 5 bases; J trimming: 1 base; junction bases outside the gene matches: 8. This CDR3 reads CASSGQGQGFSYEQYF. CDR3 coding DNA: TGTGCCAGCAGTGGACAGGGACAGGGGTTTTCCTACGAGCAGTACTTC.

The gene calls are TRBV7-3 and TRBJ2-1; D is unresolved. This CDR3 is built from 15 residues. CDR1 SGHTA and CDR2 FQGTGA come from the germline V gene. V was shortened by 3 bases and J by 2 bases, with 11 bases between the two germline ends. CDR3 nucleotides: TGTGCCAGCAGCTTCATGGGAACCCCCTACAATGAGCAGTTCTTC. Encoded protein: CASSFMGTPYNEQFF. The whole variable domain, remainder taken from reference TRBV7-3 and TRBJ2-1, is GAGVSQTPSNKVTEKGKYVELRCDPISGHTALYWYRQSLGQGPEFLIYFQGTGAADDSGLPNDRFFAVRPEGSVSTLKIQRTERGDSAVYLCASSFMGTPYNEQFFGPGTRLTVL.

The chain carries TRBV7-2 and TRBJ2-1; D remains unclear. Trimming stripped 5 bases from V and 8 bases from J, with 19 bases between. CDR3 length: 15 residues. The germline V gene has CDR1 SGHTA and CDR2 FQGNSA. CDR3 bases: TGTGCCAGCAGCCCGCAGTTTAGCCGCCACTATGAGCAGTTCTTC. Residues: CASSPQFSRHYEQFF.

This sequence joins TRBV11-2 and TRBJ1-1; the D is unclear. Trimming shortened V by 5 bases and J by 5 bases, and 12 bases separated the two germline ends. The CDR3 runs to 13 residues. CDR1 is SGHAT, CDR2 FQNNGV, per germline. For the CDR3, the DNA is TGTGCCAGCAGCGCTCGTGCCCGGACTGAAGCTTTCTTT. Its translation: CASSARARTEAFF. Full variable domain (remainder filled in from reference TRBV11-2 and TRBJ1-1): EAGVAQSPRYKIIEKRQSVAFWCNPISGHATLYWYQQILGQGPKLLIQFQNNGVVDDSQLPKDRFSAERLKGVDSTLKIQPAKLEDSAVYLCASSARARTEAFFGQGTRLTVV.

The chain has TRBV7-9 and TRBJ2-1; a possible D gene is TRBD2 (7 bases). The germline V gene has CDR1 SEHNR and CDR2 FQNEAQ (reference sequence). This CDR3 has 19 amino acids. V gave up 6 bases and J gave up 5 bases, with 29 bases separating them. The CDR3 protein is CASRTFYNRGTGGHNEQFF. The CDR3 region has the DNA TGTGCCAGCAGAACCTTCTACAATCGCGGGACGGGGGGCCACAATGAGCAGTTCTTC.

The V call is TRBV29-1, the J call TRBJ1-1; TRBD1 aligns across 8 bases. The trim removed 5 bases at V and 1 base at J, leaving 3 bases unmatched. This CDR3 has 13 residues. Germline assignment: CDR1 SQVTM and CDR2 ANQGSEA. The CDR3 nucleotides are TGCAGCGTTCCCGGGACAGGGAACACTGAAGCTTTCTTT. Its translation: CSVPGTGNTEAFF.

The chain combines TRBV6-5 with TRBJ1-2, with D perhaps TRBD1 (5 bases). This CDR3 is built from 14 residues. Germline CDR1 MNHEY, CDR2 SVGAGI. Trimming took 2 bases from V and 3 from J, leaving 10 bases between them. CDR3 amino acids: CASSYGGTHYGYTF. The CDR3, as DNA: TGTGCCAGCAGTTACGGGGGGACCCACTATGGCTACACCTTC.

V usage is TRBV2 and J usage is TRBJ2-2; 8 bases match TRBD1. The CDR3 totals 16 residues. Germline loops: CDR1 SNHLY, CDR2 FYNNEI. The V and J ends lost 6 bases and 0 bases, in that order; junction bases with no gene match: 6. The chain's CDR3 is CASRPRQGTNTGELFF. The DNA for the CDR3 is TGTGCCAGCAGGCCCCGACAGGGGACGAACACCGGGGAGCTGTTTTTT.

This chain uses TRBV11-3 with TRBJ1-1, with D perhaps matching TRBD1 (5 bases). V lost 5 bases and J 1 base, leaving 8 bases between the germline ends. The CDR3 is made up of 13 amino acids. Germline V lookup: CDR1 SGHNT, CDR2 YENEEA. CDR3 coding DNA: TGTGCCAGCAGCGGCGACAGGAACACTGAAGCTTTCTTT. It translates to CASSGDRNTEAFF.

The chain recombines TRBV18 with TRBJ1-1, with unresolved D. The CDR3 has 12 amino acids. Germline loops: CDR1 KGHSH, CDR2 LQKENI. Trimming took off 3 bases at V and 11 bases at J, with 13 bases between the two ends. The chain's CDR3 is CASSPGEGGAFF. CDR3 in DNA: TGTGCCAGCTCACCCGGGGAGGGAGGTGCTTTCTTT.

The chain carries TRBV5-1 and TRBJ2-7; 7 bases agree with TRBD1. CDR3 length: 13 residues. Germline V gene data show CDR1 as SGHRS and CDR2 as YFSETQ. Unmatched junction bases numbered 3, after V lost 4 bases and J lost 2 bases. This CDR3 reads CASSPDRAYEQYF. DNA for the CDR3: TGCGCCAGCAGCCCTGACAGGGCCTACGAGCAGTACTTC. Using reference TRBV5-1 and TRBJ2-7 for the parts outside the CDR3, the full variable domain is KAGVTQTPRYLIKTRGQQVTLSCSPISGHRSVSWYQQTPGQGLQFLFEYFSETQRNKGNFPGRFSGRQFSNSRSEMNVSTLELGDSALYLCASSPDRAYEQYFGPGTRLTVT.

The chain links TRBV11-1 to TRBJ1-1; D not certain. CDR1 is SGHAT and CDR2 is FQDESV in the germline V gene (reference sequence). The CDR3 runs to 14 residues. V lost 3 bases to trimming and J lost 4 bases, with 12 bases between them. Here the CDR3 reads CASSFSLTPTEAFF. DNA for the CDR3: TGTGCCAGCAGCTTCTCCCTGACTCCCACTGAAGCTTTCTTT. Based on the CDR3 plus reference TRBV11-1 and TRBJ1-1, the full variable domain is EAEVAQSPRYKITEKSQAVAFWCDPISGHATLYWYRQILGQGPELLVQFQDESVVDDSQLPKDRFSAERLKGVDSTLKIQPAELGDSAMYLCASSFSLTPTEAFFGQGTRLTVV.

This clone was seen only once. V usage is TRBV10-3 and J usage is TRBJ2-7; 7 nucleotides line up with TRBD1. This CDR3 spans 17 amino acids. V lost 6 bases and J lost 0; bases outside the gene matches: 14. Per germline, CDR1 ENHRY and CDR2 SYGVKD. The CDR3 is CAISQQRGQSSSYEQYF. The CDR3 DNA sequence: TGTGCCATCAGCCAACAAAGGGGACAGTCATCCTCCTACGAGCAGTACTTC.

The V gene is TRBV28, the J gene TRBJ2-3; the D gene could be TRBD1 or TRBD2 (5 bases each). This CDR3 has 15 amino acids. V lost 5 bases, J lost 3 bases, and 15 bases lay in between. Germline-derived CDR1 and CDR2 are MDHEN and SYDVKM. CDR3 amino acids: CASSPPGRKTDTQYF. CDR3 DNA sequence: TGTGCCAGCAGTCCGCCGGGACGGAAAACAGATACGCAGTATTTT.

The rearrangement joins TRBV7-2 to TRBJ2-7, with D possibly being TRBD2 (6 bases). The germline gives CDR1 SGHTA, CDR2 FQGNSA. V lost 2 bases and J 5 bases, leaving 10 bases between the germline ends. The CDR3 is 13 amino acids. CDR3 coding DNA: TGTGCCAGCAGCTTATTGCGGGGCAACGAGCAGTACTTC. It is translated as CASSLLRGNEQYF.

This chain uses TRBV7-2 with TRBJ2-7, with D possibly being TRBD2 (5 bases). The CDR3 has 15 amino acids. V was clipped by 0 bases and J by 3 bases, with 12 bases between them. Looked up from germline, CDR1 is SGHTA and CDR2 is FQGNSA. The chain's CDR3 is CASSLARTAGYEQYF. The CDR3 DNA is TGTGCCAGCAGCTTAGCGCGGACTGCAGGCTACGAGCAGTACTTC.

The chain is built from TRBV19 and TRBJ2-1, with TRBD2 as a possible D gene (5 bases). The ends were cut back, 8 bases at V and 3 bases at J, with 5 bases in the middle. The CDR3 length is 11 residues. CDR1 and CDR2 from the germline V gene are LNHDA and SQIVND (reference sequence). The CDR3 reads CASRDYNEQFF. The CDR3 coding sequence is TGTGCCAGTCGGGACTACAATGAGCAGTTCTTC.

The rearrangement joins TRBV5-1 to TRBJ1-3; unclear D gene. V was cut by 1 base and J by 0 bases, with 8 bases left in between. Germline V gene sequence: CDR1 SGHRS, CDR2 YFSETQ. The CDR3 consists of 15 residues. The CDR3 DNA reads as TGCGCCAGCAGCTTGATGTACAGCTCTGGAAACACCATATATTTT. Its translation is CASSLMYSSGNTIYF.

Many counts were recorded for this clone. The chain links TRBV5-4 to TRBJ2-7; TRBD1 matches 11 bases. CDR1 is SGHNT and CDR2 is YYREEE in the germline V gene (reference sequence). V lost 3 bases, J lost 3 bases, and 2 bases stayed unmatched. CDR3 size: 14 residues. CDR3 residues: CASSSGTGGYEQYF. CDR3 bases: TGTGCCAGCAGCTCCGGGACAGGGGGCTACGAGCAGTACTTC.

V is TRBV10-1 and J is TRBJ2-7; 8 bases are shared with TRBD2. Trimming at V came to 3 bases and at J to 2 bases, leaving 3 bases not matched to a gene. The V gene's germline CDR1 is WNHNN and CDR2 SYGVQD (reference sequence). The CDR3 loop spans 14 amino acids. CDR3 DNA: TGCGCCAGCAGTGAAACTAGCGGTGCCTACGAGCAGTACTTC. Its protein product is CASSETSGAYEQYF.

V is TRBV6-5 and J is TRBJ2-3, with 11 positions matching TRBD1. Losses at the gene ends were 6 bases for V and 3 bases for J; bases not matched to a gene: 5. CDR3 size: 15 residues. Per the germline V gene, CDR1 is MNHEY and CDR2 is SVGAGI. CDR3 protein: CASSGGTGGTDTQYF. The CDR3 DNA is TGTGCCAGCAGCGGCGGGACAGGGGGAACAGATACGCAGTATTTT.

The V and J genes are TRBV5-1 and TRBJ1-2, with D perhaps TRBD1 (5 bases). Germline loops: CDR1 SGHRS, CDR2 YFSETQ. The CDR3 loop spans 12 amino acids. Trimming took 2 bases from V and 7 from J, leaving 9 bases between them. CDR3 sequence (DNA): TGCGCCAGCAGCTTAGCAGGGATTGGCTACACCTTC. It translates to CASSLAGIGYTF. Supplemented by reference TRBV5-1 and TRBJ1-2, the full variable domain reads KAGVTQTPRYLIKTRGQQVTLSCSPISGHRSVSWYQQTPGQGLQFLFEYFSETQRNKGNFPGRFSGRQFSNSRSEMNVSTLELGDSALYLCASSLAGIGYTFGSGTRLTVV.

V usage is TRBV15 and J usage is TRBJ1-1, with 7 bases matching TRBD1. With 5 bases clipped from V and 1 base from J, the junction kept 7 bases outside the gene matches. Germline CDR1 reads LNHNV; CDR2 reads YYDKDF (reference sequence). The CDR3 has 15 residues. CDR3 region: CATSEGQRSNTEAFF. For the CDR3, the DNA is TGTGCCACCAGCGAGGGACAGAGGTCGAACACTGAAGCTTTCTTT.

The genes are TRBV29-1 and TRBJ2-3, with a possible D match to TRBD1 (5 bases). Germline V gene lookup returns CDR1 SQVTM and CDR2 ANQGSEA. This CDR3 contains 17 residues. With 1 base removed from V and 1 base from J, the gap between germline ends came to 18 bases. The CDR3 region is CSVEGYHRLGGTDTQYF. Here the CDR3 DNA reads TGCAGCGTTGAAGGGTACCACAGGTTAGGAGGCACAGATACGCAGTATTTT.